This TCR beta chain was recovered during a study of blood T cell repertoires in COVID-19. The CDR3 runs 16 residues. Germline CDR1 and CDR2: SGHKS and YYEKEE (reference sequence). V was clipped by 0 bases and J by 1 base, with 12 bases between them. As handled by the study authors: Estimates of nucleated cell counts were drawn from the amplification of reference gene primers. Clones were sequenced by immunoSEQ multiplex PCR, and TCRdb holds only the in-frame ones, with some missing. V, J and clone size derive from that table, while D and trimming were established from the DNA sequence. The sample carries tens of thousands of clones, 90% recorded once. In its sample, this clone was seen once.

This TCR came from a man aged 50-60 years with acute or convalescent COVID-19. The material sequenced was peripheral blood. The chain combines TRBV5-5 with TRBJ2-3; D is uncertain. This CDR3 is CASSLEPLLGTDTQYF. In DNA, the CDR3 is TGTGCCAGCAGCTTGGAGCCGTTATTGGGCACAGATACGCAGTATTTT.